This T cell receptor (beta chain) was sequenced for a study of blood T cell repertoires in COVID-19. The wider study: The samples span acute and convalescent COVID-19 from the United States, Italy and Spain.

This clone has only one observation. The CDR3 has 15 amino acids. The J segment lost 4 bases and the V segment lost 8 bases, leaving 8 bases of the junction unmatched. Germline CDR1 is MNHEY and CDR2 is SMNVEV (reference sequence). Produced via immunoSEQ multiplex PCR; TCRdb's table is partial and in-frame only. The sample has about 160,000 clones, approximately 82% seen once. Sample: PBMCs or T cells enriched from blood (not recorded which). The receptor comes from a man in his fifties or sixties who had recovered from COVID-19. The gene calls are TRBV27 and TRBJ2-2; 9 bases are a match to TRBD1. CDR3 amino acids: CASRRDRVSTGELFF. The CDR3 bases are TGTGCCAGCCGACGGGACAGGGTCAGCACCGGGGAGCTGTTTTTT.